The TCR beta chain described here comes from a study of T-cell reconstitution after alpha-beta-depleted transplantation in children. Unique molecular identifiers were used to barcode this TCRbeta library. Each CDR3 protein is one row after TCRdb ran MiXCR on the PCR reads. Seen here are approximately 240,000 distinct CDR3 sequences, about 9.5% observed once, and the top ten hold approximately 6.2%. The CDR3 length is 16 residues. Germline V CDR1 and CDR2: MDHEN, SYDVKM. Between the trimmed V and J ends, which lost 10 bases and 3 bases, there was a span of 21 bases. This clonotype was recorded at least ten times.

The material sequenced was PBMCs from the stem cell graft donor, taken from the stem cell graft. The chain carries TRBV28 and TRBJ2-2; maybe TRBD1 (5 bases). The receptor comes from a human donor who donated a stem cell graft to a child with acute lymphoblastic leukemia. CDR3 nucleotides: TGTGCCATTCCAATCCTGCATGGGGCGGACACCGGGGAGCTGTTTTTT. Protein product: CAIPILHGADTGELFF.